The 11 T cell receptor beta chains listed next were all sequenced from one sample in a study of blood T cell repertoires in COVID-19. This table comes from immunoSEQ multiplex PCR, and its TCRdb copy is limited to in-frame clones, with some not included. The table has fewer than 350,000 clones, around 85% seen once. Source material: PBMCs or T cells enriched from blood (not recorded which). These receptors all come from a woman in her thirties or forties who had recovered from COVID-19.

This clone was picked up one time. V gene TRBV15 combines with J gene TRBJ2-2; tentative D call: TRBD1 (5 bases). Trimming took off 0 bases at V and 2 bases at J, with 10 bases between the two ends. This CDR3 is built from 16 residues. In germline, CDR1 is LNHNV, CDR2 YYDKDF (reference sequence). Here the CDR3 DNA reads TGTGCCACCAGCAGAGATCAGGGTGGAAACACCGGGGAGCTGTTTTTT. Translation gives CATSRDQGGNTGELFF.

The gene calls are TRBV10-3 and TRBJ2-7; D is perhaps TRBD2 (6 bases). The CDR3 spans 16 residues. V lost 3 bases to trimming and J lost 0 bases, with 15 bases between them. Germline V lookup: CDR1 ENHRY, CDR2 SYGVKD. The CDR3 DNA reads TGTGCCATCAGTGACCCTAATAGCGGTAGCTCCTACGAGCAGTACTTC. Its translation is CAISDPNSGSSYEQYF.

The chain carries TRBV6-6 and TRBJ2-7; D uncertain. Germline V gene sequence: CDR1 MNHNY, CDR2 SVGAGI (reference sequence). The CDR3 has 13 residues. Trimming left V 6 bases short and J 1 base short, with 10 bases between. The CDR3 DNA reads as TGTGCCAGCAGAAACGACAATTCCTACGAGCAGTACTTC. Protein sequence: CASRNDNSYEQYF.

A few counts support this clone. V and J are TRBV6-6 and TRBJ2-2; 10 positions match TRBD2. Unmatched junction bases numbered 22, after V lost 6 bases and J lost 6 bases. The CDR3 is made up of 20 amino acids. Germline CDR1 is MNHNY and CDR2 is SVGAGI (reference sequence). The CDR3 loop reads CASSHGRLGLAGAGPGELFF. The CDR3 nucleotides read TGTGCCAGCAGCCACGGACGGTTGGGTCTAGCGGGAGCCGGACCCGGGGAGCTGTTTTTT.

The chain uses TRBV15 and TRBJ1-2, with D perhaps TRBD1 (5 bases). Germline CDR1 is LNHNV and CDR2 is YYDKDF (reference sequence). CDR3 length: 13 residues. V was cut by 3 bases and J by 7 bases, with 12 bases left in between. CDR3: CATSSFRGVGYTF. Here the CDR3 DNA reads TGTGCCACCAGCAGCTTCCGGGGGGTTGGCTACACCTTC.

V and J are TRBV7-3 and TRBJ1-2; a weak D match, TRBD1 (5 bases). Germline values: CDR1 SGHTA, CDR2 FQGTGA. V was shortened by 5 bases and J by 3 bases, with 10 bases between the two germline ends. The CDR3 consists of 13 residues. The CDR3 sequence is CASSHGGYYGYTF. For the CDR3, the DNA is TGTGCCAGCAGCCACGGGGGTTACTATGGCTACACCTTC.

This chain links TRBV7-8 with TRBJ2-5, with D perhaps TRBD2 (6 bases). V lost 5 bases, J lost 5 bases, and 21 bases lay in between. CDR3 length equals 16 residues. CDR1 SGHVS and CDR2 FQNEAQ come from the germline V gene. The CDR3 DNA is TGTGCCAGCAGCCGGGGCGGGCAGGGAGGAGGCGAGACCCAGTACTTC. Protein sequence: CASSRGGQGGGETQYF.

Only a few counts were recorded for this clone. The CDR3: CASSLTGPRQGQHGYTF. Here the CDR3 DNA reads TGTGCCAGCAGTTTAACTGGGCCAAGACAGGGGCAGCATGGCTACACCTTC. The genes are TRBV28 and TRBJ1-2, with 8 bases identical to TRBD1. J gave up 6 bases and V 2 bases, and 14 bases lay outside the gene matches. The CDR3 loop spans 17 amino acids. Germline CDR1 and CDR2: MDHEN and SYDVKM.

Ten or more counts support this clone. V usage is TRBV29-1 and J usage is TRBJ2-3; TRBD2 matches at 15 bases. The CDR3 is 16 residues long. Germline CDR1 reads SQVTM; CDR2 reads ANQGSEA. The J segment lost 1 base and the V segment lost 4 bases, leaving 3 bases of the junction unmatched. CDR3 in amino acids: CSVGGLAGGGTDTQYF. CDR3 coding DNA: TGCAGCGTTGGGGGACTAGCGGGAGGAGGCACAGATACGCAGTATTTT.

The sample holds a few counts of this clone. The chain joins TRBV6-1 to TRBJ2-5; D perhaps matches TRBD1 (5 bases). CDR3 length: 13 amino acids. The ends were cut back, 1 base at V and 7 bases at J, with 10 bases in the middle. The germline V gene has CDR1 MNHNS and CDR2 SASEGT. The CDR3 sequence is CASSEGQFGTQYF. Written as DNA, the CDR3 is TGTGCCAGCAGTGAAGGACAGTTTGGGACCCAGTACTTC.

V and J are TRBV25-1 and TRBJ1-1; perhaps TRBD1 as D (6 bases). The V end was cut by 8 bases, the J end by 9 bases, with 13 bases between. Germline V gene sequence: CDR1 MGHDK, CDR2 SYGVNS. The CDR3 consists of 11 residues. Here the CDR3 DNA reads TGTGCCAGCGACGGACAGACGAAAGCTTTCTTT. Translated: CASDGQTKAFF.